This record covers a single T cell receptor beta chain. Antigen unknown. This same CDR3 is encoded by further DNA sequences in the sample. Primers: 60 Vbeta forward and 13 Jbeta reverse. Sequencing was performed with immunoSEQ multiplex PCR; in TCRdb, only in-frame clones are kept and a portion is missing. The sample contains about 120,000 clones, about 60% of which appear only once. The entry originates in a study of cytomegalovirus exposure and HLA in healthy donors. Background on the study: Approximately 85 million unique TCRs from HLA-typed donors were held in an early data release. General observations from the study: Overall, around 160 TCR beta chains were annotated as cytomegalovirus-associated.

Germline lookup yields CDR1 SGHRS and CDR2 YFSETQ. The V and J ends lost 1 base and 0 bases respectively, with 8 bases between them. The CDR3 has 15 amino acids. The specimen sequenced was PBMCs. This sequence was found in a man aged 35 to 55 in good health and CMV-seropositive. The chain joins TRBV5-1 to TRBJ2-1, with D possibly matching TRBD2 (5 bases). CDR3 amino acids: CASSLQGSSYNEQFF. The CDR3 coding sequence is TGCGCCAGCAGCTTGCAAGGGAGCTCCTACAATGAGCAGTTCTTC.